Listed below are T cell receptor beta chains from one sample, sequenced in a study of PD-L1 blockade in urothelial cancer. Assay used: immunoSEQ multiplex PCR; TCRdb lists only in-frame clones, some missing. The sample has approximately 100,000 clones, about 90% seen once. The source was PBMCs, collected around atezolizumab (anti-PD-L1) treatment. The receptor set was obtained from an elderly woman with urothelial cancer. Both conserved end residues are part of each CDR3. The D gene is left open where the match is weak. Size values are once, few and many counts, or a class for expanded clones, and some rows have none.

D: TRBD2; size: -; V: TRBV2; J: TRBJ2-1; DNA: TGTGCCAGCAGGGTCCGACTAGCGGACAATGAGCAGTTCTTC; CDR3: CASRVRLADNEQFF
D: TRBD1; size: -; V: TRBV5-1; J: TRBJ2-3; DNA: TGCGCCAGCAGCTCAACAGGGGAGAGAACAGATACGCAGTATTTT; CDR3: CASSSTGERTDTQYF
D: -; size: few; V: TRBV28; J: TRBJ1-5; DNA: TGTGCCAGCAGTCAGGCGGGGGCCCATCAGCCCCAGCATTTT; CDR3: CASSQAGAHQPQHF
D: -; size: -; V: TRBV5-6; J: TRBJ2-7; DNA: TGTGCCAGCAGCTTGGTTCAAGCGGACCCCTCCTACGAGCAGTACTTC; CDR3: CASSLVQADPSYEQYF
D: TRBD1; size: -; V: TRBV9; J: TRBJ1-2; DNA: TGTGCCAGCAGCGCAGGGACAGGGGTACATGGCTACACCTTC; CDR3: CASSAGTGVHGYTF
D: -; size: -; V: TRBV7-2; J: TRBJ1-1; DNA: TGTGCCAGCACCTTGGTCGAGACATCACGAGAAGCTTTCTTT; CDR3: CASTLVETSREAFF
D: -; size: -; V: TRBV19; J: TRBJ1-2; DNA: TGTGCCAGTAGTATACAAGGGGACTATGGCTACACCTTC; CDR3: CASSIQGDYGYTF
D: -; size: -; V: TRBV9; J: TRBJ2-7; DNA: TGTGCCAGCTCAACCTCAGGGACTGCCTACGAGCAGTACTTC; CDR3: CASSTSGTAYEQYF
D: TRBD1; size: -; V: TRBV10-3; J: TRBJ2-1; DNA: TGTGCCATCAGTGAAACCTCCGGGACAGGGGCTTACAATGAGCAGTTCTTC; CDR3: CAISETSGTGAYNEQFF
D: TRBD1; size: once; V: TRBV5-1; J: TRBJ2-1; DNA: TGCGCCAGCAGCTTAGGTGGGACAGGGGTGGGAAATGAGCAGTTCTTC; CDR3: CASSLGGTGVGNEQFF
D: TRBD1; size: -; V: TRBV2; J: TRBJ1-4; DNA: TGTGCCAGCAGGGAACAGGGGGCCCCTAATGAAAAACTGTTTTTT; CDR3: CASREQGAPNEKLFF
D: TRBD1; size: -; V: TRBV28; J: TRBJ2-3; DNA: TGTGCCAGCAGTCCAAGACAGGGGCGCTCCACAGATACGCAGTATTTT; CDR3: CASSPRQGRSTDTQYF
D: TRBD2; size: few; V: TRBV9; J: TRBJ2-1; DNA: TGTGCCAGCAGCGTAGTACTAGCGTGTTACAATGAGCAGTTCTTC; CDR3: CASSVVLACYNEQFF
D: -; size: -; V: TRBV6-6; J: TRBJ2-3; DNA: TGTGCCAGCAGTCCCCCGGGGAGCACAGATACGCAGTATTTT; CDR3: CASSPPGSTDTQYF
D: -; size: -; V: TRBV7-2; J: TRBJ2-7; DNA: TGTGCCAGTAGTATGGCAGGGGTCAACGAGCAGTACTTC; CDR3: CASSMAGVNEQYF
D: -; size: -; V: TRBV5-1; J: TRBJ2-2; DNA: TGCGCCAGCAGCCTGGGTACGAGTAACACCGGGGAGCTGTTTTTT; CDR3: CASSLGTSNTGELFF